Below, 18 T cell receptor beta chains from the same sample are listed, as sequenced in a study of cytomegalovirus exposure and HLA in healthy donors. PCR employed 60 Vbeta and 13 Jbeta primers. The data were produced by immunoSEQ multiplex PCR, yet TCRdb's version contains in-frame clones alone and is incomplete. The sample lists under 200,000 clones; approximately 86% were seen once. Source material: PBMCs. The receptors were sampled from a woman younger than 35 in good health and CMV-seronegative.

This clone showed up just once. The DNA for the CDR3 is TGTGCCAGCAGTTTATATCAGGGGTCTATAGGCAATCAGCCCCAGCATTTT. Translated, it gives CASSLYQGSIGNQPQHF. This chain connects TRBV28 to TRBJ1-5; perhaps TRBD1 as D (6 bases). The CDR3 runs 17 residues. V was shortened by 1 base and J by 2 bases, with 15 bases between the two germline ends. Germline V CDR1 and CDR2: MDHEN, SYDVKM.

As DNA, the CDR3 is TGTGCCGAGGGGGTGGGCCCCTCAACCGAGGTAGAGCAGTTCTTC. Translation gives CAEGVGPSTEVEQFF. This chain connects TRBV5-3 to TRBJ2-1, with D possibly being TRBD1 (6 bases). TRBV5-3 is an open reading frame whose function is uncertain. V lost 10 bases and J lost 10, with 27 bases in between. The CDR3 spans 15 residues.

This chain connects TRBV16 to TRBJ1-5; D is possibly TRBD1 (6 bases). V lost 3 bases and J lost 5, with 11 bases in between. Germline V gene data show CDR1 as KGHSY and CDR2 as FQNENV. CDR3 size: 14 residues. The DNA for the CDR3 is TGTGCCAGCAGCCAGCGAGGGGGGGATCAGCCCCAGCATTTT. Translated: CASSQRGGDQPQHF.

This chain joins TRBV2 and TRBJ2-7; 9 bases are a match to TRBD1. Losses at the gene ends were 6 bases for V and 4 bases for J; bases not matched to a gene: 7. CDR1 and CDR2 from the germline V gene are SNHLY and FYNNEI. The CDR3 sequence is 14 residues long. The CDR3 nucleotides read TGTGCCAGCAGATTAGACAGGGGGAGGTACGAGCAGTACTTC. It codes for CASRLDRGRYEQYF.

This chain uses TRBV5-8 with TRBJ2-1, with 11 bases aligning to TRBD1. J lost 4 bases, V lost 4 bases, and 4 bases had no gene match. The CDR3 is made up of 15 amino acids. Germline CDR1 SGHTS, CDR2 YDEGEE. In nucleotides, the CDR3 is TGTGCCAGCAGCCGACGGGACAGGGGGTACAATGAGCAGTTCTTC. This translates into CASSRRDRGYNEQFF. Full variable domain (rest looked up from reference TRBV5-8 and TRBJ2-1): EAGVTQSPTHLIKTRGQQATLRCSPISGHTSVYWYQQALGLGLQFLLWYDEGEERNRGNFPPRFSGRQFPNYSSELNVNALELEDSALYLCASSRRDRGYNEQFFGPGTRLTVL.

This clone has a handful of counts. The chain employs TRBV5-4 and TRBJ1-3, with TRBD1 identical over 8 bases. The germline gives CDR1 SGHNT, CDR2 YYREEE (reference sequence). Trimming took 3 bases from V and 2 from J; bases not matched to a gene: 1. This CDR3 is built from 14 residues. The CDR3 DNA sequence: TGTGCCAGCAGCTCACAGGGGGCTGGAAACACCATATATTTT. It encodes CASSSQGAGNTIYF.

The V gene is TRBV7-9, the J gene TRBJ2-5; TRBD1 matches 7 bases. Trimming removed 6 bases from V and 3 bases from J; junction bases left unmatched: 7. CDR1 and CDR2 from the germline V gene are SEHNR and FQNEAQ (reference sequence). CDR3 length equals 14 residues. For the CDR3, the DNA is TGTGCCAGCAGGATGACAGGGCCCGAAGAGACCCAGTACTTC. It is translated as CASRMTGPEETQYF.

This clone showed up just once. The V gene is TRBV6-1, the J gene TRBJ2-1, with 16 positions matching TRBD2. The V gene end was trimmed by 3 bases and the J gene end by 12 bases; junction bases not matched to a gene: 5. The CDR3 is made up of 15 amino acids. The germline gives CDR1 MNHNS, CDR2 SASEGT. In DNA, the CDR3 is TGTGCCAGCAGTGAGGGACTAGCGGGAGGGCCTGCGCAGTTCTTC. It encodes CASSEGLAGGPAQFF.

CDR3 amino acids: CAISGQGASEQYF. In nucleotides, the CDR3 is TGTGCCATCAGTGGACAGGGGGCGTCCGAGCAGTACTTC. J is TRBJ2-7 and V is TRBV10-3; 10 positions agree with TRBD1. The CDR3 has 13 residues. J was trimmed by 6 bases and V by 4 bases; bases with no gene match: 3. Germline V gene sequence: CDR1 ENHRY, CDR2 SYGVKD.

CDR3 coding DNA: TGTGCCAGCAGATTAAGCGGAGCCGGGGAGCTGTTTTTT. This gives the protein CASRLSGAGELFF. The genes are TRBV11-1 and TRBJ2-2, with a possible D match to TRBD2 (5 bases). Trimming took off 6 bases at V and 6 bases at J, with 11 bases between the two ends. This CDR3 has 13 residues. In germline, CDR1 is SGHAT, CDR2 FQDESV (reference sequence).

The gene calls are TRBV19 and TRBJ1-2; possible D gene TRBD1, 5 bases. The CDR3 is made up of 14 amino acids. The V end was cut by 5 bases, the J end by 8 bases, with 18 bases between. Germline CDR1 LNHDA, CDR2 SQIVND (reference sequence). The CDR3 DNA sequence: TGTGCCAGTAGTCCACTTTGGGGAGGGGAAGGCTACACCTTC. The encoded protein is CASSPLWGGEGYTF. Full variable domain (outside the CDR3, taken from reference TRBV19 and TRBJ1-2): DGGITQSPKYLFRKEGQNVTLSCEQNLNHDAMYWYRQDPGQGLRLIYYSQIVNDFQKGDIAEGYSVSREKKESFPLTVTSAQKNPTAFYLCASSPLWGGEGYTFGSGTRLTVV.

This clone was recorded a few times. The V call is TRBV19, the J call TRBJ2-7, with D possibly TRBD1 on 5 matching bases. V was trimmed by 3 bases and J by 3 bases, leaving 12 bases between them. The CDR3 is 14 amino acids. Germline CDR1 is LNHDA and CDR2 is SQIVND (reference sequence). The chain's CDR3 is CASSIGDSLYEQYF. The CDR3 region has the DNA TGTGCCAGTAGTATCGGCGACAGCCTCTACGAGCAGTACTTC.

This chain joins TRBV5-1 and TRBJ1-6; 7 bases align to TRBD1. V was clipped by 4 bases and J by 8 bases; unmatched bases: 9. Germline assignment: CDR1 SGHRS and CDR2 YFSETQ. This CDR3 is built from 15 residues. As DNA, the CDR3 is TGCGCCAGCAGCCCAACAGGACAGGAGGATTCACCCCTCCACTTT. Its translation is CASSPTGQEDSPLHF.

This sequence joins TRBV5-4 and TRBJ1-1; D ambiguous. The CDR3 extends over 14 amino acids. Per germline, CDR1 SGHNT and CDR2 YYREEE (reference sequence). Trimming took 0 bases from V and 10 from J, leaving 16 bases between them. CDR3 DNA sequence: TGTGCCAGCAGCTTGGATCGGAAGGTCCGGGTAGCTTTCTTT. Translated: CASSLDRKVRVAFF.

The V and J genes are TRBV30 and TRBJ1-2; possible D gene TRBD1, 5 bases. This CDR3 is 17 amino acids long. V was clipped by 1 base and J by 4 bases, with 22 bases between them. Germline V lookup: CDR1 GTSNPN, CDR2 SVGIG (reference sequence). The CDR3 region is CAWSGRDSPYSPYGYTF. CDR3 DNA sequence: TGTGCCTGGAGTGGTCGTGACAGTCCATACTCTCCCTATGGCTACACCTTC.

This clone appeared a single time. The chain has TRBV6-5 and TRBJ2-1, with 8 bases that match TRBD2. CDR3 size: 16 residues. Germline V gene data show CDR1 as MNHEY and CDR2 as SVGAGI. With V trimmed by 0 bases and J by 6 bases, 7 bases remained unmatched. The CDR3 sequence: CASSYSFTGGRNEQFF. In DNA form, the CDR3 reads TGTGCCAGCAGTTACTCGTTCACGGGGGGGCGCAATGAGCAGTTCTTC.

The V gene is TRBV5-6, the J gene TRBJ2-3; D unresolved. The V gene's germline CDR1 is SGHDT and CDR2 YYEEEE. The CDR3 extends over 13 amino acids. The V end was cut by 0 bases, the J end by 4 bases, with 6 bases between. The CDR3 spells CASSLVTADTQYF. CDR3 bases: TGTGCCAGCAGCTTGGTAACGGCAGATACGCAGTATTTT.

The chain is built from TRBV6-5 and TRBJ1-1, with 7 bases matching TRBD1. The junction had 8 bases not matched to a gene; V was cut back by 6 bases and J by 1 base. This CDR3 is built from 15 residues. Germline V CDR1 and CDR2: MNHEY, SVGAGI. The CDR3: CASSQQGRANTEAFF. In DNA, the CDR3 is TGTGCCAGCAGCCAACAGGGGAGAGCGAACACTGAAGCTTTCTTT.